This TCR beta chain was observed in a study of blood T cells in healthy people across ages. Study-level points and caveats: Bulk PBMC profiling left naive and antigen-experienced comparisons inconclusive. Considered underestimates were the diversity estimates obtained from one million T cells.

This CDR3 is 14 amino acids long. Between the trimmed V and J ends, which lost 1 base and 4 bases, there was a span of 9 bases. Germline V CDR1 and CDR2: SGHRS, YFSETQ. To note about this clonotype: Its antigen is unknown.

Then a second PCR, running about 6 to 11 cycles, was carried out with a sample-barcoded 5' primer and a J-beta primer mix. TCRdb reprocessed the 5' RACE reads with MiXCR, giving one entry per CDR3 protein. The sample shows 800,000 to 1,300,000 distinct CDR3 sequences, around 25% of them seen only once. These records were also assigned to another study, of T cells of mothers and their children. Turning to that study: The study found slightly higher but non-significant overlap in related versus unrelated mother-child pairs.

The sample consisted of blood. The chain links TRBV5-1 to TRBJ2-1; tentative D call: TRBD2 (5 bases). The TCR comes from a girl aged 2 to 10 in good health. The CDR3 DNA reads TGCGCCAGCAGCTTGCAACTAGATTACAATGAGCAGTTCTTC. It codes for CASSLQLDYNEQFF.